A single TCR beta chain is shown here with its context. Libraries were prepared by immunoSEQ multiplex PCR; TCRdb keeps only in-frame clonotypes and omits some of them. Counted here are roughly 150,000 clones, 84% occurring once; the ten biggest clones make up under 2%. This record belongs to a study of blood T cell repertoires in COVID-19. Study overall: Italy, Spain and the United States were the sources of the convalescent and acute COVID-19 samples. Sources were T cells, B-cell-depleted T cells, or PBMCs; the material itself was cDNA or gDNA.

The CDR3 contains 13 residues. Germline CDR1 SNHLY, CDR2 FYNNEI. V was shortened by 4 bases and J by 4 bases, with 9 bases between the two germline ends. The study assigned cohorts using participant-reported clinical history. Exposed study participants had met a COVID-19 case within 2 weeks before entry. The source of this sequence is a woman under 30 who had been exposed to COVID-19. The chain has TRBV2 and TRBJ2-3; possibly TRBD1 for D (5 bases). The source material was PBMCs or T cells enriched from blood (not recorded which). CDR3 bases: TGTGCCAGCAGTGTTGGGGCTTCAGATACGCAGTATTTT. Translation: CASSVGASDTQYF.